The rows below give T cell receptor beta chains drawn from one sample of a study of T cells in Graves' hyperthyroidism and ophthalmopathy. MiXCR was run by TCRdb on the multiplex PCR reads, yielding one entry per CDR3 protein. The data hold 300,000 to 500,000 distinct CDR3 sequences, with about 15% observed a single time. Specimen: blood. The receptors were gathered from a woman in her twenties or thirties with Graves' hyperthyroidism. Both conserved end residues are trimmed from each CDR3. Not every row has a clone size; where given, it reads once, few, many or a size class.

V	size	J	CDR3
TRBV12-3/TRBV12-4	.	TRBJ1-1	ASRLTGGGNTEAF
TRBV7-8	.	TRBJ2-7	ASSLAGGAAGQY
TRBV12-3/TRBV12-4	.	TRBJ1-5	ASSYSDYQPQH
TRBV15	.	TRBJ1-1	ATSRGNSNTEAF
TRBV10-3	many	TRBJ1-6	AIGAGDNSPLH
TRBV28	few	TRBJ2-7	ASSLLTGSYEQY
TRBV6-1	many	TRBJ2-3	ASRPSRTSTDTQY
TRBV27	many	TRBJ2-1	ASSSDRSSYNEQF
TRBV9	few	TRBJ2-3	ASNAPRDTQY
TRBV9	.	TRBJ2-5	ASSGRRARFETQY
TRBV30	many	TRBJ1-5	AWGGLSNQPQH
TRBV19	.	TRBJ2-7	ASSTFGQGHSYEQY
TRBV4-2	.	TRBJ2-3	ASSQGASSTDTQY
TRBV20-1	many	TRBJ1-2	SARDQKGTGVSLRYGYT
TRBV27	many	TRBJ2-6	ASSYTTGVSGANVLT
TRBV12-3/TRBV12-4	many	TRBJ2-2	ASSFRQRGGTGELF